Described below is a single T cell receptor (beta chain) sequence and its context. Antigen specificity is unknown. These data are taken from a study of cytomegalovirus exposure and HLA in healthy donors. For the study at large: An earlier analysis identified more than 95 million unique TCR beta sequences in about 200 million T cells.

The study ran its PCR with 60 Vbeta and 13 Jbeta primers. TCRdb's copy holds only in-frame clones and misses some; the assay was immunoSEQ multiplex PCR. This sample has more than 200,000 clones, with more than 75% found just once. CDR1 is MNHEY and CDR2 is SMNVEV in the germline V gene (reference sequence). The CDR3 totals 13 residues. V lost 5 bases to trimming and J lost 7 bases; unmatched junction nucleotides: 6. Study-wide points: Looking again later, the authors saw that most CMV-associated TCR beta chains seemed HLA-restricted. For TCR beta chains, V- and J-gene trimming was later linked to a missense DCLRE1C variant. In vitro, a few CMV-associated chains proved specific for CMV antigens.

The rearrangement uses TRBV27 and TRBJ2-7; 9 nucleotides align to TRBD1. The sample comprised PBMCs. This TCR derives from a human donor in good health. As DNA, the CDR3 is TGTGCCAGCAGTCTACAGGGGGCGTGGGAGCAGTACTTC. It is translated as CASSLQGAWEQYF.